The entry that follows covers one TCR beta chain sequence. The antigen remains undetermined. The data were taken from a study of T cell repertoires in cytomegalovirus infection. Study at large: The study used recently identified HLA-C-restricted and well-studied HLA-B-restricted CMV epitopes.

One entry per CDR3 protein results from TCRdb running MiXCR on the reads. The table has approximately 1,000,000 distinct CDR3 sequences, approximately 31% seen once. Germline V CDR1 and CDR2: SGDLS, YYNGEE. Trimming removed 3 bases at V and 4 bases at J, with 16 bases between. CDR3 length: 15 amino acids. The genes are TRBV9 and TRBJ1-2; D is possibly TRBD1 (5 bases). The sequencing here drew on cultured CD8+ T cells from PBMCs, taken from culture after CMV antigen stimulation. This sequence was found in a human donor in good health (CMV status not recorded). Some clones in this sample may be carry-over from other donors' samples. The CDR3 DNA is TGTGCCAGCAGCGATGGAGGGGCATGGGGCTATGGCTACACCTTC. Translating gives CASSDGGAWGYGYTF.